This T cell receptor (beta chain) was obtained from a study of T cells in Graves' hyperthyroidism and ophthalmopathy. General study results and limits: Most thyroid clonotypes expanded above 0.001 appeared in blood too.

Worth noting for this clonotype: Its antigen remains unknown. This may come from a read error, since a much larger clone is one base off.

There were TCR beta CDR3 regions amplified from RNA transcripts. When the TCR CDR3 underwent first-round RT-PCR, the HTBI primer set was used. TCRdb processed the multiplex PCR reads anew with MiXCR; each CDR3 protein has one entry. The repertoire holds 500,000 to 750,000 distinct CDR3 sequences, about half seen once, with approximately 8.4% in the top ten. CDR1 is MNHEY and CDR2 is SVGAGI in the germline V gene. Between the trimmed V and J ends, which lost 2 bases and 1 base, there was a span of 11 bases. The CDR3 runs 15 residues. Researchers barred patients who had uncontrolled infection, other autoimmune disease, pregnancy or lactation.

This rearrangement joins TRBV6-5 to TRBJ1-1, with D uncertain. This clonotype was sampled from a woman between 18 and 29 years old with Graves' hyperthyroidism. The sample comprised peripheral blood or thyroid tissue (not recorded which). CDR3 nucleotide sequence: TGTGCCAGCAGTTACCGACCGGGAGCGAACACTGAAGCTTTCTTT. This codes for CASSYRPGANTEAFF.